Presented here are 28 T cell receptor beta chains from one specimen sequenced in a study of blood T cell repertoires in COVID-19. Profiled with immunoSEQ multiplex PCR; TCRdb holds only in-frame clones, not every one. In the table there are some 130,000 clones, approximately 89% of which are singletons. The sample was peripheral blood. The receptor source for this set is a man aged 45-65 years with acute or convalescent COVID-19.

The chain couples TRBV15 to TRBJ1-3, with 9 bases that match TRBD1. The V gene end was trimmed by 3 bases and the J gene end by 6 bases; junction bases not matched to a gene: 3. The CDR3 contains 14 residues. Germline CDR1 is LNHNV and CDR2 is YYDKDF (reference sequence). The chain's CDR3 is CATSRGDRENTIYF. The CDR3 coding sequence is TGTGCCACCAGCAGGGGGGACAGGGAAAACACCATATATTTT.

This chain connects TRBV28 to TRBJ1-1; weak D call: TRBD1 (5 bases). From germline, CDR1 is MDHEN and CDR2 SYDVKM. CDR3 size: 16 residues. V dropped 3 bases and J dropped 0 bases, with 14 bases sitting between them. The CDR3 loop reads CASSLGRGLMNTEAFF. The CDR3 DNA is TGTGCCAGCAGTTTGGGGAGGGGACTTATGAACACTGAAGCTTTCTTT.

V gene TRBV19 combines with J gene TRBJ1-1, with TRBD1 as a possible D gene (5 bases). The length of the CDR3 is 17 residues. Looked up from germline, CDR1 is LNHDA and CDR2 is SQIVND (reference sequence). V lost 4 bases, J lost 3 bases, and 21 bases lay in between. CDR3 in DNA: TGTGCCAGTAGTAAGGCCCCCTTTGCAGGGAGGGACACTGAAGCTTTCTTT. Translated: CASSKAPFAGRDTEAFF.

This chain links TRBV6-1 with TRBJ2-5; possible D gene TRBD1, 6 bases. CDR3 length: 16 amino acids. Trimming took 1 base from V and 4 from J, leaving 16 bases between them. The germline gives CDR1 MNHNS, CDR2 SASEGT. In nucleotides, the CDR3 is TGTGCCAGCAGTGAAGGGTGGGGGCGCTTGGGAGAGACCCAGTACTTC. This codes for CASSEGWGRLGETQYF.

This chain uses TRBV14 with TRBJ2-3; TRBD1 agrees at 8 bases. The V gene's germline CDR1 is SGHDN and CDR2 FVKESK. The CDR3 runs 15 residues. V trimming: 6 bases; J trimming: 5 bases; junction bases outside the gene matches: 10. The CDR3 here is CASSSNRGTGDTQYF. The CDR3, as DNA: TGTGCCAGCAGTTCCAACCGCGGGACAGGAGATACGCAGTATTTT.

The chain combines TRBV7-2 with TRBJ2-2, with a tentative D call TRBD1 (6 bases). The CDR3 consists of 14 residues. Trimming removed 5 bases at V and 5 bases at J, with 12 bases between. The germline CDR1 and CDR2 sequences are SGHTA and FQGNSA. The chain's CDR3 is CASSKSQGTGELFF. DNA for the CDR3: TGTGCCAGCAGCAAAAGCCAGGGGACCGGGGAGCTGTTTTTT.

This clone was seen only once. The chain combines TRBV2 with TRBJ1-5, with D possibly TRBD1 on 6 matching bases. Germline V gives CDR1 SNHLY, CDR2 FYNNEI. The CDR3 length is 13 residues. V was trimmed by 8 bases and J by 5 bases, leaving 13 bases between them. The CDR3 loop reads CASGLQGYQPQHF. In DNA, the CDR3 is TGTGCCAGCGGGCTTCAGGGGTATCAGCCCCAGCATTTT.

This chain joins TRBV6-6 and TRBJ1-5; 9 nucleotides agree with TRBD1. The CDR3 has 16 residues. V trimming: 3 bases; J trimming: 10 bases; junction bases outside the gene matches: 13. CDR1 and CDR2 from the germline V gene are MNHNY and SVGAGI (reference sequence). This chain's CDR3 is CASSYPLAGTGSPQHF. The CDR3 bases are TGTGCCAGCAGTTATCCTCTTGCCGGGACAGGGAGTCCCCAGCATTTT.

The V call is TRBV6-6, the J call TRBJ2-3; 7 bases align to TRBD1. This CDR3 has 14 residues. V dropped 5 bases and J dropped 2; count of bases not matched to a gene: 4. From germline, CDR1 is MNHNY and CDR2 SVGAGI (reference sequence). The CDR3 here is CASSRDRFTDTQYF. The CDR3 DNA reads TGTGCCAGCAGTAGGGACAGATTCACAGATACGCAGTATTTT.

This chain uses TRBV19 with TRBJ1-4; a weak D match, TRBD1 (5 bases). The germline gives CDR1 LNHDA, CDR2 SQIVND (reference sequence). The CDR3 totals 13 residues. V was cut by 7 bases and J by 6 bases, with 12 bases left in between. DNA of the CDR3: TGTGCCAGTACCCCCCGCAGGGATGAAAAACTGTTTTTT. This codes for CASTPRRDEKLFF.

V usage is TRBV19 and J usage is TRBJ1-2, with D tentatively TRBD1 (6 bases). The CDR3 covers 13 residues. V was clipped by 2 bases and J by 8 bases, with 12 bases between them. Germline lookup yields CDR1 LNHDA and CDR2 SQIVND (reference sequence). The CDR3 nucleotides read TGTGCCAGTAGTATAACAGGGTATAAGGGCTACACCTTC. Translated, it gives CASSITGYKGYTF.

As to this clone: An end of the junction differs from the germline gene, which may be a read error. The rearrangement joins TRBV9 to TRBJ2-1, with D possibly matching TRBD1 (5 bases). The V gene's germline CDR1 is SGDLS and CDR2 YYNGEE. The CDR3 is 15 residues long. The CDR3 loop reads CATSLWPGSYNEQFF. CDR3 nucleotides: TGTGCCACCAGCTTATGGCCAGGGTCCTACAATGAGCAGTTCTTC.

The chain recombines TRBV3-1 (or the pseudogene TRBV3-2) with TRBJ2-1, with a possible D match to TRBD2 (7 bases). The ends were cut back, 2 bases at V and 0 bases at J, with 14 bases in the middle. The CDR3 spans 17 residues. CDR1 and CDR2 (germline): LGHDT, YNNKEL (reference sequence). This chain's CDR3 is CASSQRGGVSSYNEQFF. The CDR3 bases are TGTGCCAGCAGCCAAAGGGGGGGGGTTAGCTCCTACAATGAGCAGTTCTTC.

CDR3 DNA: TGCGCCAGCAGCTCGCAGGGGTTCTCTGGAAACACCATATATTTT. Translated, it gives CASSSQGFSGNTIYF. This chain uses TRBV5-1 with TRBJ1-3, with a possible D match to TRBD1 (6 bases). Germline V lookup: CDR1 SGHRS, CDR2 YFSETQ. This CDR3 has 15 residues. Trimming took 3 bases from V and 0 from J, leaving 10 bases between them.

The chain uses TRBV5-1 and TRBJ1-4; 7 nucleotides line up with TRBD1. This CDR3 comprises 15 residues. V was clipped by 5 bases and J by 4 bases; unmatched bases: 8. The germline gives CDR1 SGHRS, CDR2 YFSETQ. The CDR3 is CASRPGTASNEKLFF. The CDR3 coding sequence is TGCGCCAGCAGGCCCGGGACAGCAAGTAATGAAAAACTGTTTTTT.

CDR3 in amino acids: CASSSLGQTKGDYGYTF. In DNA, the CDR3 is TGTGCCAGCAGCTCCCTGGGACAAACGAAGGGGGACTATGGCTACACCTTC. The chain couples TRBV7-8 to TRBJ1-2; possible D gene TRBD1, 6 bases. V lost 4 bases, J lost 3 bases, and 21 bases lay in between. The CDR3 runs to 17 residues. The germline CDR1 and CDR2 sequences are SGHVS and FQNEAQ.

This chain joins TRBV5-6 and TRBJ2-3; the D gene is possibly TRBD2 (5 bases). Deletions cut 4 bases from V and 8 bases from J, with 14 bases between. The CDR3 loop spans 13 amino acids. CDR1 and CDR2 (germline): SGHDT, YYEEEE. CDR3 region: CASSPIRGVTQYF. DNA of the CDR3: TGTGCCAGCAGCCCCATCCGGGGTGTTACGCAGTATTTT.

The chain links TRBV11-2 to TRBJ1-6; D remains unclear. This CDR3 has 14 amino acids. Deletions cut 5 bases from V and 8 bases from J, with 13 bases between. CDR1 is SGHAT and CDR2 is FQNNGV in the germline V gene. The CDR3 nucleotides are TGTGCCAGCAGCCTCCGGGAGCCTTATTCACCCCTCCACTTT. Protein product: CASSLREPYSPLHF.

The chain links TRBV11-2 to TRBJ1-2; 7 bases agree with TRBD1. CDR3 length: 13 residues. The trim removed 5 bases at V and 8 bases at J, leaving 8 bases unmatched. Looked up from germline, CDR1 is SGHAT and CDR2 is FQNNGV. The CDR3 DNA reads as TGTGCCAGCAGCCCTCGACAGGGTGTGGGCTACACCTTC. As protein: CASSPRQGVGYTF.

This clone occurred once. CDR3 DNA sequence: TGTGCCAGCCGATTCAACAGGGGAGACGGGGGCCAGCCCCAGCATTTT. Translating it yields CASRFNRGDGGQPQHF. The chain carries TRBV19 and TRBJ1-5; TRBD1 agrees at 7 bases. This CDR3 is 16 amino acids long. From germline, CDR1 is LNHDA and CDR2 SQIVND (reference sequence). Trimming cost V 9 bases and J 7 bases; bases outside gene matches: 18.

This clone has just a few counts. The chain recombines TRBV5-1 with TRBJ2-2, with TRBD1 matching 9 bases. J was trimmed by 7 bases and V by 4 bases; bases with no gene match: 8. The CDR3 has 15 residues. Looked up from germline, CDR1 is SGHRS and CDR2 is YFSETQ. The CDR3 loop reads CASSNRDRAGGELFF. CDR3 in DNA: TGCGCCAGCAGCAACCGGGACAGGGCCGGCGGGGAGCTGTTTTTT.

On this clone: The sample contains more than one DNA sequence encoding this CDR3. CDR3 DNA: TGTGCCACCAGTGATCCCCTAACCTACGAGCAGTACTTC. Protein sequence: CATSDPLTYEQYF. The chain is built from TRBV24-1 and TRBJ2-7; the D is unclear. The germline gives CDR1 KGHDR, CDR2 SFDVKD. The CDR3 consists of 13 residues. V dropped 3 bases and J dropped 2 bases, with 7 bases sitting between them.

V is TRBV12-3 or TRBV12-4 and J is TRBJ1-1; unclear D gene. V was pared by 6 bases and J by 5 bases, with 13 bases between. This CDR3 has 13 residues. CDR3 sequence (DNA): TGTGCCAGCAGCGGACTCCGAGGGACTGAAGCTTTCTTT. Protein product: CASSGLRGTEAFF.

This rearrangement joins TRBV6-5 to TRBJ1-1, with TRBD1 matching over 10 bases. From germline, CDR1 is MNHEY and CDR2 SVGAGI. The J segment lost 3 bases and the V segment lost 5 bases, leaving 6 bases of the junction unmatched. This CDR3 comprises 15 residues. The CDR3 DNA reads TGTGCCAGCAGTACCGGGACAGGGGTGTACACTGAAGCTTTCTTT. Protein product: CASSTGTGVYTEAFF.

The J gene is TRBJ1-3, the V gene TRBV30; TRBD1 agrees at 8 bases. Germline CDR1 GTSNPN, CDR2 SVGIG (reference sequence). Unmatched junction bases numbered 6, after V lost 3 bases and J lost 2 bases. The CDR3 runs to 15 residues. In DNA, the CDR3 is TGTGCCTGGAGAGACCTCAGGGGGCCTGGAAACACCATATATTTT. Its protein product is CAWRDLRGPGNTIYF. Drawing the rest from reference TRBV30 and TRBJ1-3, the complete variable domain is SQTIHQWPATLVQPVGSPLSLECTVEGTSNPNLYWYRQAAGRGLQLLFYSVGIGQISSEVPQNLSASRPQDRQFILSSKKLLLSDSGFYLCAWRDLRGPGNTIYFGEGSWLTVV.

The chain joins TRBV5-1 to TRBJ2-3, with 10 bases identical to TRBD2. J was trimmed by 3 bases and V by 6 bases; bases with no gene match: 7. Germline assignment: CDR1 SGHRS and CDR2 YFSETQ. This CDR3 contains 15 residues. CDR3 amino acids: CASKRVAGGTDTQYF. Here the CDR3 DNA reads TGCGCCAGCAAGAGGGTAGCGGGAGGAACAGATACGCAGTATTTT.

This clone was seen more than once but under ten times. This rearrangement joins TRBV19 to TRBJ1-1, with D uncertain. Germline loops: CDR1 LNHDA, CDR2 SQIVND (reference sequence). Deletions cut 3 bases from V and 6 bases from J, with 14 bases between. The CDR3 totals 14 residues. The DNA of the CDR3 is TGTGCCAGTAGTATCTCGGGGAGTAGCTCTGAAGCTTTCTTT. Protein sequence: CASSISGSSSEAFF.

V gene TRBV25-1 combines with J gene TRBJ2-1; a possible D gene is TRBD2 (5 bases). The V and J ends lost 3 bases and 10 bases respectively, with 10 bases between them. The V gene's germline CDR1 is MGHDK and CDR2 SYGVNS. CDR3 size: 12 residues. CDR3 in amino acids: CASSDLTGEQFF. In nucleotides, the CDR3 is TGTGCCAGCAGTGACCTGACGGGGGAGCAGTTCTTC.